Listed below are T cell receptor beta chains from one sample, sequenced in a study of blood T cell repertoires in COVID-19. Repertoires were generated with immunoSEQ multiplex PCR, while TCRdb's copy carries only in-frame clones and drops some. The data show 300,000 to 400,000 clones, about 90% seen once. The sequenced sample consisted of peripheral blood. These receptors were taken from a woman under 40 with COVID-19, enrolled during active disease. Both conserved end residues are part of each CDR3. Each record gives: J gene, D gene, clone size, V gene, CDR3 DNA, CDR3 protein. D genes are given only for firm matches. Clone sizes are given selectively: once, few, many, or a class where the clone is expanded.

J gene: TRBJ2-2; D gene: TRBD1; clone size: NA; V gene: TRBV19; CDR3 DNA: TGTGCCAGTAGTGGTCAAGGGACAGCCGGGGAGCTGTTTTTT; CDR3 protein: CASSGQGTAGELFF
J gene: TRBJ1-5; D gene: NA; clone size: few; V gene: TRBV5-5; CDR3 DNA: TGTGCCAGCAGCCAGGAGGGGAGGGAAAGTCAGCCCCAGCATTTT; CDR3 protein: CASSQEGRESQPQHF
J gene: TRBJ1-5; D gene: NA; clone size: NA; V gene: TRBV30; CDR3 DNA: TGTGCCTGGAGCGGAGGACAGAATCAGCCCCAGCATTTT; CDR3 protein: CAWSGGQNQPQHF
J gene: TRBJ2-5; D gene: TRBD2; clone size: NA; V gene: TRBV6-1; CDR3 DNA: TGTGCCAGCAGTGAAGAGGCGGGAGGGCCACTAGAGACCCAGTACTTC; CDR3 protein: CASSEEAGGPLETQYF
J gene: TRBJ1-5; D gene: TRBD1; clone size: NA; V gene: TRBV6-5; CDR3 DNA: TGTGCCAGCACTGCCGACAGGGTGGATCAGCCCCAGCATTTT; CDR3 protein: CASTADRVDQPQHF
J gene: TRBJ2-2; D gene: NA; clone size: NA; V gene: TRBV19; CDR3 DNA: TGTGCCAGTAGTCTCGACAGGACTGGCGGGGAGCTGTTTTTT; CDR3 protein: CASSLDRTGGELFF
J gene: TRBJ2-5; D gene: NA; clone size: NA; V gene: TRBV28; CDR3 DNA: TGTGCCAGCAGCCCTTTAGGGGCCCAGGAAGGGACCCAGTACTTC; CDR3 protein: CASSPLGAQEGTQYF
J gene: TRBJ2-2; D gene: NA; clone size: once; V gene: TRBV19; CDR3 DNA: TGTGCCAGTTCGGCAGGGGGGACTGGGGAGCTGTTTTTT; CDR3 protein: CASSAGGTGELFF
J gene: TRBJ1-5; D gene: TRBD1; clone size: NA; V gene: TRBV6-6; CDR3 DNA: TGTGCCAGCAGCCGGGACAGCCAGGCTAGCAATCAGCCCCAGCATTTT; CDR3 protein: CASSRDSQASNQPQHF
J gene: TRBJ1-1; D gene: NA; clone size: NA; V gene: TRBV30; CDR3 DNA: TGTGCCTGGAGTCTGACGGGGGGGAACACTGAAGCTTTCTTT; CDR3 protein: CAWSLTGGNTEAFF
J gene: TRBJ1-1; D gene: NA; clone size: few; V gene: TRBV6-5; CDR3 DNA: TGTGCCAGCAGTTATGAGTGGGGCGCTGAAGCTTTCTTT; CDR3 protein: CASSYEWGAEAFF
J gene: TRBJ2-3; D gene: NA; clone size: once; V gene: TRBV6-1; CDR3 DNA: TGTGCCAGCAGTGAAAGTAGGGGTTCCACAGATACGCAGTATTTT; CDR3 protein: CASSESRGSTDTQYF
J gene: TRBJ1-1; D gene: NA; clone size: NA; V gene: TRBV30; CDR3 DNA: TGTGCCTGGAGTGTACTCTCAGGGTCAGGCACTGAAGCTTTCTTT; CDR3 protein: CAWSVLSGSGTEAFF
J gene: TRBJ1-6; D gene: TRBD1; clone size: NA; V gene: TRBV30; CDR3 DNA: TGTGCCTGGACCGTCCCGGGACAGGGGAGGGATTCACCCCTCCACTTT; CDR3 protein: CAWTVPGQGRDSPLHF
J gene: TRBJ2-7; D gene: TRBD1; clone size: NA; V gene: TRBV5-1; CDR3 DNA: TGCGCCAGCAGCCCCCGACAGGGGGAGAGCTACGAGCAGTACTTC; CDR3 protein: CASSPRQGESYEQYF
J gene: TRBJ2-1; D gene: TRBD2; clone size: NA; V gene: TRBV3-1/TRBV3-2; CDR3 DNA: TGTGCCAGCAGCTATGGACTAGGTGGCAATGAGCAGTTCTTC; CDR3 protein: CASSYGLGGNEQFF
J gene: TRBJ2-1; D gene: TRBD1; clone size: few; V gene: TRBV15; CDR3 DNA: TGTGCCACCAGCAGATCCCCCGGACAGGGCAATGAGCAGTTCTTC; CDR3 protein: CATSRSPGQGNEQFF
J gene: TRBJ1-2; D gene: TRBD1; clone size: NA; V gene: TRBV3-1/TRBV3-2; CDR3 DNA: TGTGCCAGCAGCCAAGCTCCGGGACAGATAATTAACTATGGCTACACCTTC; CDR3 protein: CASSQAPGQIINYGYTF
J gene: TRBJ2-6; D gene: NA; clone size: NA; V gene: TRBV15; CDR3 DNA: TGTGCCACCAGCAGAATAACTTCTGGGGCCAACGTCCTGACTTTC; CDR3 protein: CATSRITSGANVLTF
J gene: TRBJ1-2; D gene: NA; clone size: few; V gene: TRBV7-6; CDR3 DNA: TGTGCCAGCAGCTTAGGAACCAGGGCCGACCATGGCTACACCTTC; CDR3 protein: CASSLGTRADHGYTF
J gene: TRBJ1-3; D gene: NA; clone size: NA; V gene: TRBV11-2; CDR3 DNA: TGTGCCAGCAGCGTCCCCGGGAGTTACTCTGGAAACACCATATATTTT; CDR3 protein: CASSVPGSYSGNTIYF
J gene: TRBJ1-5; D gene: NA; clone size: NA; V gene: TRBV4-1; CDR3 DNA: TGCGCCAGCAGCCAAGAAGTAGGGGCAGGGAACAATCAGCCCCAGCATTTT; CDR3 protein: CASSQEVGAGNNQPQHF
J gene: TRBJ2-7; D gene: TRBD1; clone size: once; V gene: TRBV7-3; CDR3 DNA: TGTGCCAGCAGCGAACAACAGGGGGCGGGCGAGCAGTACTTC; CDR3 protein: CASSEQQGAGEQYF
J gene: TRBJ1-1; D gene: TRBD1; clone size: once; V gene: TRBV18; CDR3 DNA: TGTGCCAGCTCACCGGGGGGACAGGTGAACACTGAAGCTTTCTTT; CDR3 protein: CASSPGGQVNTEAFF
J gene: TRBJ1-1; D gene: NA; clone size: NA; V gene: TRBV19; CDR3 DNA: TGTGCCAGTAGTATCAACAGGAACACTGAAGCTTTCTTT; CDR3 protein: CASSINRNTEAFF
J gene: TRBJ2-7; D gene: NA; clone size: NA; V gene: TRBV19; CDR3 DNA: TGTGCCAGTAGGAAGCGACCCGGTCACTACGAGCAGTACTTC; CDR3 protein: CASRKRPGHYEQYF
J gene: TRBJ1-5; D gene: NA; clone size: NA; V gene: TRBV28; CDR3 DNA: TGTGCCAGCAGTTTATACAGGGATGTTAATCAGCCCCAGCATTTT; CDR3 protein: CASSLYRDVNQPQHF
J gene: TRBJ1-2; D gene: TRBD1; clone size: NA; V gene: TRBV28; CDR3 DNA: TGTGCCAGCAGTTTTATAGCAGGGGGGAACTATGGCTACACCTTC; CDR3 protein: CASSFIAGGNYGYTF
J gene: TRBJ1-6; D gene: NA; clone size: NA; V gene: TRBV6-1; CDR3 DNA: TGTGCCAGCAGTGAAGCGGCAGGGTATAATTCACCCCTCCACTTT; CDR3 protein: CASSEAAGYNSPLHF
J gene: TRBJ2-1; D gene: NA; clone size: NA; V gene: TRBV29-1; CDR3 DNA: TGCAGCGTTTATGGGCCAGCAGGCTACAATGAGCAGTTCTTC; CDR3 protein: CSVYGPAGYNEQFF
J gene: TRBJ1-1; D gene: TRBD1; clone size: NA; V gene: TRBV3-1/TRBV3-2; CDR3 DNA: TGTGCCAGCAGCCAAGTTGGGATTCGGGACAGGGGTTTAAACACTGAAGCTTTCTTT; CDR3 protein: CASSQVGIRDRGLNTEAFF
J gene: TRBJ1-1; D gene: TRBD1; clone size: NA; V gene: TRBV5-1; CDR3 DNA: TGCGCCAGCAGCTTGCAGGGGGCGGTGACTGAAGCTTTCTTT; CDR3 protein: CASSLQGAVTEAFF
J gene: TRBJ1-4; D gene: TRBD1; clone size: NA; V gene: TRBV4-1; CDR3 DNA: TGCGCCAGCAGCCAAGGGACAGGGGGCTTATCTAATGAAAAACTGTTTTTT; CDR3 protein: CASSQGTGGLSNEKLFF
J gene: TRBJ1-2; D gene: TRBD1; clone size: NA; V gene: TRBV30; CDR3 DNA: TGTGCCTGGAGTGTACAGGGGGCAAATGGCTACACCTTC; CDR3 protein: CAWSVQGANGYTF
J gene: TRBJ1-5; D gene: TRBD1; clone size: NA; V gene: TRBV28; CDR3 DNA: TGTGCCAGCAGTCCAGGGGGCTCGCGCAATCAGCCCCAGCATTTT; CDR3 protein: CASSPGGSRNQPQHF
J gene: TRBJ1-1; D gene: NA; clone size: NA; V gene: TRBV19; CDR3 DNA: TGTGCCAGTAGTCGAGGGTACACTGAAGCTTTCTTT; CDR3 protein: CASSRGYTEAFF